This TCR beta chain appears in the sequencing data of a study of T cells after yellow fever vaccination. Study results and caveats: Abundant clonotypes from the bulk population could have been carried over as contaminants into FACS-sorted repertoires. Shared CD4/CD8 clonotypes were a small share, likely from convergent recombination. Booster samples showed a return of most primary-vaccination clones (around 96% CD4, around 85% CD8).

A word on this clonotype: Its antigen is still unknown.

J lost 3 bases, V lost 7 bases, and 7 bases had no gene match. There are 14 residues in the CDR3. CDR1 is LGHDT, CDR2 YNNKEL, per germline (reference sequence). Production of TCR cDNA was by 5'RACE template switching, which also added a universal primer site and UMIs. TCRdb reprocessed the 5' RACE reads with MiXCR, giving one entry per CDR3 protein. Of under 550,000 distinct CDR3 sequences in the sample, around a fifth are singletons; the top ten hold about a sixth. The sequence was obtained from a man younger than 30 who received the YFV17D yellow fever vaccine. This rearrangement joins TRBV3-1 to TRBJ2-7; the match to TRBD1 covers 9 bases. Source: PBMCs, taken about 21 days after the first yellow fever vaccination. The CDR3 reads CASMPADRGYEQYF. The CDR3 DNA follows: TGTGCCAGCATGCCAGCGGACAGGGGCTACGAGCAGTACTTC.